The rows below give T cell receptor beta chains drawn from one sample of a study of cytomegalovirus exposure and HLA in healthy donors. TCRdb's copy holds only in-frame clones and misses some; the assay was immunoSEQ multiplex PCR. The sample has roughly 57,000 clones. Sample: PBMCs. These TCRs come from a woman aged 25 to 45 in good health and CMV-seropositive. Each CDR3 is given with its conserved first and last residue. D genes are given only for firm matches.

V	D	J	DNA	CDR3
TRBV7-9	NA	TRBJ2-7	TGTGCCAGCAGCTTACAGGGGTCTAGTGGGTACGAGCAGTACTTC	CASSLQGSSGYEQYF
TRBV29-1	NA	TRBJ1-1	TGCAGCGTTGAAGACAGAGGGACTGAAGCTTTCTTT	CSVEDRGTEAFF
TRBV5-1	NA	TRBJ1-1	TGCGCCAGCTCGAGTGGGGCTATCACTGAAGCTTTCTTT	CASSSGAITEAFF
TRBV4-2	NA	TRBJ2-3	TGTGCCAGCAGCCAAGGAAGGGGGGGGGATACGCAGTATTTT	CASSQGRGGDTQYF
TRBV6-6	NA	TRBJ1-1	TGTGCCAGCAGTTACAGATTTCGGGACACTGAAGCTTTCTTT	CASSYRFRDTEAFF
TRBV4-2	NA	TRBJ1-1	TGTGCCAGCAGCCAAGACAGGGGGAACACTGAAGCTTTCTTT	CASSQDRGNTEAFF
TRBV6-1	NA	TRBJ1-1	TGTGCCAGCAGTGCGGCCAGGGAGGGTGAAGCTTTCTTT	CASSAAREGEAFF
TRBV5-5	NA	TRBJ1-6	TGTGCCAGCAGCTTGGGGGGACACAGGGTCAGGGTTAATTCACCCCTCCACTTT	CASSLGGHRVRVNSPLHF
TRBV19	NA	TRBJ2-1	TGTGCCAGTAGTATAGAGGGCGTCGAGCAGTTCTTC	CASSIEGVEQFF
TRBV4-1	NA	TRBJ1-1	TGCGCCAGCAGCACCCGGCGGGATAACACTGAAGCTTTCTTT	CASSTRRDNTEAFF
TRBV7-9	NA	TRBJ2-3	TGTGCCAGCAGCTTAGCGGGGCCTCTCGAGACGACAGATACGCAGTATTTT	CASSLAGPLETTDTQYF
TRBV15	TRBD2	TRBJ2-5	TGTGCCACCAGCAGACTAGCGGGGGGGCCGTCCCGGGAGACCCAGTACTTC	CATSRLAGGPSRETQYF
TRBV7-9	TRBD2	TRBJ2-1	TGTGCCAGCACCTTAGCGGGGGGGACCTACAATGAGCAGTTCTTC	CASTLAGGTYNEQFF
TRBV30	TRBD2	TRBJ2-1	TGTGCCTGGAGGGGACTAGCGGGGAGCCTCAATGAGCAGTTCTTC	CAWRGLAGSLNEQFF
TRBV5-1	TRBD1	TRBJ2-5	TGCGCCAGCAGCTTGTGGGACAGGGTGGAGACCCAGTACTTC	CASSLWDRVETQYF
TRBV7-9	TRBD1	TRBJ2-7	TGTGCCAGCAGCTTAAAAGGACAGGGGGCGGGAGAGCAGTACTTC	CASSLKGQGAGEQYF
TRBV7-9	TRBD1	TRBJ1-2	TGTGCCAGCCAGACAGGGGAAACTGGCTACACCTTC	CASQTGETGYTF
TRBV7-7	NA	TRBJ1-6	TGTGCTAGCAGCTTTTCTCGGGGATCCTCCTATAATTCACCCCTCCACTTT	CASSFSRGSSYNSPLHF
TRBV28	TRBD1	TRBJ1-4	TGTGCCAGCAGTCAACAGGGGGGTACTAATGAAAAACTGTTTTTT	CASSQQGGTNEKLFF
TRBV30	TRBD2	TRBJ2-5	TGTGCCTGGAGTGCGGGGGGGGAGACCCAGTACTTC	CAWSAGGETQYF
TRBV9	NA	TRBJ1-5	TGTGCCAGCAGCGTAGGGGGCGTTCAGCCCCAGCATTTT	CASSVGGVQPQHF
TRBV10-3	NA	TRBJ1-5	TGTGCCACCTCCCTTTACCAGGATGGCAATCAGCCCCAGCATTTT	CATSLYQDGNQPQHF
TRBV14	NA	TRBJ1-2	TGTGCCAGCAGCCCTTCTGGGGGGATGGGCGATGGCTACACCTTC	CASSPSGGMGDGYTF
TRBV6-4	TRBD1	TRBJ2-1	TGTGCCAGCAGTGAGTTACAGGGGCTTGAGCAGTTCTTC	CASSELQGLEQFF
TRBV5-1	TRBD2	TRBJ2-1	TGCGCCAGCAGCTTTAGTCGCGGGGGGGCCGACAATGAGCAGTTCTTC	CASSFSRGGADNEQFF
TRBV6-1	NA	TRBJ1-5	TGTGCCGGAGGGGAACAGGTCAATCAGCCCCAGCATTTT	CAGGEQVNQPQHF
TRBV4-1	NA	TRBJ2-1	TGCGCCAGCAGCCTCCTGCAGGTTGAGGGCCAGTTCTTC	CASSLLQVEGQFF
TRBV19	NA	TRBJ1-2	TGTGCCAGTAGTATAGGTCGTTTCTATGGCTACACCTTC	CASSIGRFYGYTF
TRBV2	NA	TRBJ1-2	TGTGCCACTCAGATCCCTAACTATGGCTACACCTTC	CATQIPNYGYTF
TRBV28	NA	TRBJ2-5	TGTGCCAGCACGGGCGTCGTCGGGGTAAACGACCAGTACTTC	CASTGVVGVNDQYF
TRBV18	NA	TRBJ2-7	TGTGCCAGCTCACGGCGAGGTTCGGAGAGGTACGAGCAGTACTTC	CASSRRGSERYEQYF
TRBV18	TRBD2	TRBJ2-2	TGTGCCAGCTCACCAATGCTAGCGGGAGGCTCCGGGGAGCTGTTTTTT	CASSPMLAGGSGELFF
TRBV4-2	TRBD2	TRBJ2-3	TGTGCCAGCAGCCAAGCACCGGGGGGGCGGATTAAGTATTTT	CASSQAPGGRIKYF
TRBV5-6	NA	TRBJ2-7	TGTGCCAGCAGCTTGGCCGGGGGGCGCTCCTACGAGCAGTACTTC	CASSLAGGRSYEQYF
TRBV6-6	TRBD2	TRBJ2-7	TGTGCCAGCAGTTCTCTAGCGGGTCTGTCATTC	CASSSLAGLSF
TRBV7-2	NA	TRBJ2-2	TGTGCCAGCAGCAGAGCAGGGTGGTCCGGGGAGCTGTTTTTT	CASSRAGWSGELFF
TRBV30	TRBD1	TRBJ2-7	TGTGCCTGGAGCGGGGACAGGGGAGCGGGTGAGCAGTACTTC	CAWSGDRGAGEQYF
TRBV19	TRBD1	TRBJ2-5	TGTGCCAGTACTCCCGACAGGGGGCCTCAAGAGACCCAGTACTTC	CASTPDRGPQETQYF
TRBV5-1	NA	TRBJ2-5	TGCGCCAGCAGCTTGGCCGCCGGGAACCAAGAGACCCAGTACTTC	CASSLAAGNQETQYF
TRBV12-5	NA	TRBJ1-5	TGTGCTAGTGGTTTGGTACTACAGGGAAGGGTAAATCAGCCCCAGCATTTT	CASGLVLQGRVNQPQHF
TRBV5-4	NA	TRBJ2-3	TGTGCCAGCAGCTTGGCGGGAGAGGGCACAGATACGCAGTATTTT	CASSLAGEGTDTQYF
TRBV7-2	TRBD1	TRBJ1-5	TGTGCCAGCAGTTACGGGACAGGGGGTCAGCCCCAGCATTTT	CASSYGTGGQPQHF
TRBV4-1	NA	TRBJ2-7	TGCGCCAGCAGCCAAGATGAAGGGGTCTCTCCCGAGCAGTACTTC	CASSQDEGVSPEQYF
TRBV5-4	NA	TRBJ2-1	TGTGCCAGCAGTCAATTACGGGGGTACAATGAGCAGTTCTTC	CASSQLRGYNEQFF
TRBV5-1	TRBD2	TRBJ2-7	TGCGCCAGCAGCTTAAGCGGGAGGACCTACGAGCAGTACTTC	CASSLSGRTYEQYF
TRBV5-1	TRBD1	TRBJ2-2	TGCGCCAGCAGTCTCGGTGCAGGGGGAAATGGCGGGGAGCTGTTTTTT	CASSLGAGGNGGELFF
TRBV28	NA	TRBJ2-7	TGTGCCAGCAGAGTGGCAGGGGAAAGCTCCTACGAGCAGTACTTC	CASRVAGESSYEQYF
TRBV25-1	NA	TRBJ2-7	TGTGCCAGCAGTGATCCCTCAGGGGCCCGCCTTGGCGAGCAGTACTTC	CASSDPSGARLGEQYF
TRBV5-1	NA	TRBJ2-7	TGCGCCAGCAGCTCGGGAGAGTTGTACGAGCAGTACTTC	CASSSGELYEQYF
TRBV5-6	NA	TRBJ2-3	TGTGCCAGCAGCTTGGGTGGCGATACGCAGTATTTT	CASSLGGDTQYF